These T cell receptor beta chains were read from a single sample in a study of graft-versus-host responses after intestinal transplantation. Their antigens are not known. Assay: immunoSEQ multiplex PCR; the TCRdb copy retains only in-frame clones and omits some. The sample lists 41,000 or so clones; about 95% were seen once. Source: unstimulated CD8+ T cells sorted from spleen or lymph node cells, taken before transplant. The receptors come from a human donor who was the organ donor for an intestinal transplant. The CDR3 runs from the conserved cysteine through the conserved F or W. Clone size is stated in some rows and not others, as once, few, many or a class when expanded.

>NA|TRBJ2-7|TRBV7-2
CASSLANREYEQYF
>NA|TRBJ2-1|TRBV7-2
CASSASSGGARGNEQFF
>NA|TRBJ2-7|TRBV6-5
CASSYSDSSSYEQYF
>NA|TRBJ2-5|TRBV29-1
CSVEGTGSEETQYF
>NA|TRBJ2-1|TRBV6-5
CASSWASYNEQFF
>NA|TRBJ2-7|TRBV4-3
CASSQEAVQAGSSYEQYF
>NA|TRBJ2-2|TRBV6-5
CASSYEAGAAGELFF
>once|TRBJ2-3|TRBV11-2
CASSLMTGLTTDTQYF
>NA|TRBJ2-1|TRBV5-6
CASSLGGDNEQFF
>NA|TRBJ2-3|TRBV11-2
CASSFYRATDTQYF
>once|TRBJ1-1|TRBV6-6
CASSDDDSYTEAFF
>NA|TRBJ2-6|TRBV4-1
CASSQDGGFGANVLTF
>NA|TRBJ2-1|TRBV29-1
CSASDRGWGDEQFF
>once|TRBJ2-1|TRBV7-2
CASSYLYNEQFF
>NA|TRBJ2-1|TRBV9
CASSVGGRVDEQFF
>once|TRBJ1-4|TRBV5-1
CASSLGGYTNEKLFF
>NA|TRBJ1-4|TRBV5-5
CASSRDTQYATNEKLFF
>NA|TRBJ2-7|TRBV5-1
CASRERGEYEQYF
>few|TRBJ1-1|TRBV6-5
CASSSQGAGGGVF
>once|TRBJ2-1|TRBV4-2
CASSQERADRDNEQFF
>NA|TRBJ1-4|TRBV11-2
CASSLVPTGAGNEKLFF
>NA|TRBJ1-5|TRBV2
CASKPGLPVHQPQHF
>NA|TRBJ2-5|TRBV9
CASSVVGDRGGGETQYF
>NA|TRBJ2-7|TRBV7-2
CASSSRVLGYEQYF
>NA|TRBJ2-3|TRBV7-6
CASSHDFLGLAGTDTQYF
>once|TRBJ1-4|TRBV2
CASSDTTNEKLFF
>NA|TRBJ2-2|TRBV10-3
CAITKGPANTGELFF
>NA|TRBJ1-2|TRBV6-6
CASSYFPGQGGWGYTF
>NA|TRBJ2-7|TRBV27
CASSLFTRFWDPYPYEQYF
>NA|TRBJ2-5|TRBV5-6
CASTQGVKTQYF
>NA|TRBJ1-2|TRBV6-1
CASIPGQGPYGYTF
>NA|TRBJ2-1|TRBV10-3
CAISESGNGEQFF